One and the same sample provided the 15 T cell receptor beta chains below, sequenced in a study of T cell repertoires in cytomegalovirus infection. TCRdb re-called the reads with MiXCR, one entry per CDR3 protein. Of around 440,000 distinct CDR3 sequences listed, approximately 11% are singletons. The sequencing input was PBMCs. The receptors were sampled from a human donor in good health (CMV status not recorded). Some clones in this sample may be carry-over from other donors' samples.

Many counts were recorded for this clonotype. The rearrangement joins TRBV7-2 to TRBJ1-3, with D unresolved. From germline, CDR1 is SGHTA and CDR2 FQGNSA. This CDR3 has 13 residues. V was cut by 4 bases and J by 7 bases, with 11 bases left in between. This CDR3 is CASSSRTANTIYF. CDR3 nucleotide sequence: TGTGCCAGCAGCTCCCGAACGGCGAACACCATATATTTT. Using reference TRBV7-2 and TRBJ1-3 for the parts outside the CDR3, the full variable domain is GAGVSQSPSNKVTEKGKDVELRCDPISGHTALYWYRQSLGQGLEFLIYFQGNSAPDKSGLPSDRFSAERTGGSVSTLTIQRTQQEDSAVYLCASSSRTANTIYFGEGSWLTVV.

This clonotype was detected ten times or more. The chain combines TRBV4-2 with TRBJ1-1, with 9 bases matching TRBD1. Germline loops: CDR1 LGHNA, CDR2 YNFKEQ. The CDR3 contains 16 residues. V shed 5 bases, J shed 2 bases, and the junction held 9 bases outside the gene matches. The CDR3: CASSVSDRGVNTEAFF. The DNA of the CDR3 is TGTGCCAGCAGCGTGTCCGACAGGGGGGTAAACACTGAAGCTTTCTTT.

This clonotype came up a few times. The chain carries TRBV20-1 and TRBJ2-7; D perhaps matches TRBD2 (6 bases). The CDR3 length is 14 residues. V lost 6 bases to trimming and J lost 3 bases, with 18 bases between them. The germline CDR1 and CDR2 sequences are DFQATT and SNEGSKA (reference sequence). CDR3 DNA: TGCAGTGCCACCGGGTGGGACTCCAACTACGAGCAGTACTTC. Translation gives CSATGWDSNYEQYF.

The sample holds many counts of this clonotype. This rearrangement joins TRBV20-1 to TRBJ2-2, with TRBD2 matching over 13 bases. Germline assignment: CDR1 DFQATT and CDR2 SNEGSKA (reference sequence). This CDR3 spans 18 amino acids. Germline trimming cut 2 bases from V and 3 bases from J; bases unmatched to any gene: 9. DNA for the CDR3: TGCAGTGCTAGACAATCGACTAGCGGGAGGAAGGACACCGGGGAGCTGTTTTTT. Its translation: CSARQSTSGRKDTGELFF.

Regarding this clonotype: Germline and junction disagree at one end, which may indicate a read error. V usage is TRBV20-1 and J usage is TRBJ2-1; 8 bases fit TRBD2. CDR1 DFQATT and CDR2 SNEGSKA come from the germline V gene (reference sequence). This CDR3 contains 13 residues. CDR3 protein: CSTSGLAMNEQFF. The CDR3 nucleotides read TGCAGTACTAGCGGCCTAGCGATGAATGAGCAGTTCTTC.

This clonotype was seen only a few times. The rearrangement links TRBV29-1 to TRBJ2-1; D may be TRBD1 (6 bases). The length of the CDR3 is 15 residues. Germline assignment: CDR1 SQVTM and CDR2 ANQGSEA. The CDR3 nucleotides are TGCATCACATCAGGGGACGAGAGTTCCTACAATGAGCAGTTCTTC. Translated: CITSGDESSYNEQFF.

This clonotype was counted ten times or more. This chain uses TRBV6-2 or TRBV6-3 with TRBJ1-6; D remains unclear. The V end was cut by 4 bases, the J end by 9 bases, with 7 bases between. CDR1 and CDR2 from the germline V gene are MNHEY and SVGEGT. CDR3 length: 12 residues. As DNA, the CDR3 is TGTGCCAGCAGTTTGGGGAGTTCACCCCTCCACTTT. Its protein is CASSLGSSPLHF.

There are many counts of this clonotype. In nucleotides, the CDR3 is TGTGCCAGCAGCTTACGTTCGACGAACTATGGCTACACCTTC. This sequence encodes CASSLRSTNYGYTF. The rearrangement uses TRBV7-8 and TRBJ1-2; D remains ambiguous. Per the germline V gene, CDR1 is SGHVS and CDR2 is FQNEAQ. V lost 2 bases to trimming and J lost 2 bases, with 9 bases between them. This CDR3 region has 14 residues.

Many counts were recorded for this clonotype. The chain employs TRBV5-1 and TRBJ1-1; TRBD1 matches at 12 bases. V lost 3 bases to trimming and J lost 2 bases; unmatched junction nucleotides: 5. The CDR3 sequence is 16 residues long. Germline assignment: CDR1 SGHRS and CDR2 YFSETQ. CDR3 in DNA: TGCGCCAGCAGCTCAAAGGGACAGGGGGCTAACACTGAAGCTTTCTTT. It specifies CASSSKGQGANTEAFF.

A few counts support this clonotype. The gene calls are TRBV14 and TRBJ2-7; tentative D call: TRBD1 (6 bases). Germline values: CDR1 SGHDN, CDR2 FVKESK. Trimming took 3 bases from V and 2 from J, leaving 11 bases between them. This CDR3 region has 14 residues. CDR3 DNA sequence: TGTGCCAGCAGCCATACAGGGATGGCCTACGAGCAGTACTTC. It encodes CASSHTGMAYEQYF.

In this sample, this clonotype turned up many times. CDR3 DNA sequence: TGTGCCAGCAGTGCAAATCAGGGGAACACTGAAGCTTTCTTT. Protein sequence: CASSANQGNTEAFF. The chain is built from TRBV6-2 or TRBV6-3 and TRBJ1-1, with D perhaps TRBD1 (5 bases). V shed 5 bases and J shed 1 base, with 11 bases lying between them. The CDR3 sequence is 14 residues long. Germline V gene data show CDR1 as MNHEY and CDR2 as SVGEGT.

Ten or more counts support this clonotype. The gene calls are TRBV6-1 and TRBJ1-1; 7 nucleotides agree with TRBD1. Germline CDR1 MNHNS, CDR2 SASEGT. CDR3 length: 15 residues. Trimming took 4 bases from V and 1 from J; bases not matched to a gene: 6. CDR3 sequence (DNA): TGTGCCAGCAGTGGCCGGGACAGCTGGAACACTGAAGCTTTCTTT. It encodes CASSGRDSWNTEAFF.

Ten or more counts support this clonotype. The V and J genes are TRBV7-8 and TRBJ2-5; no reliable D call. Germline CDR1 and CDR2: SGHVS and FQNEAQ. The V gene lost 2 bases and the J gene lost 7 bases, with 20 bases spanning the gap. The CDR3 has 16 amino acids. The DNA of the CDR3 is TGTGCCAGCAGCTTAAGAACGGAGCATCTTGTGGGGACCCAGTACTTC. Protein product: CASSLRTEHLVGTQYF.

Ten or more counts support this clonotype. The chain joins TRBV5-1 to TRBJ2-3; TRBD2 agrees at 11 bases. From germline, CDR1 is SGHRS and CDR2 YFSETQ. J lost 6 bases, V lost 4 bases, and 10 bases had no gene match. This CDR3 is 16 amino acids long. The chain's CDR3 is CASSPYSGGEKDTQYF. The CDR3 DNA reads as TGCGCCAGCAGCCCATATAGCGGGGGGGAGAAGGATACGCAGTATTTT.

This clonotype was seen at least ten times. CDR3 nucleotides: TGTGCCAGCTCACCACTTCCCGGGACTAGCGCTTACGAGCAGTACTTC. Its translation: CASSPLPGTSAYEQYF. This chain uses TRBV18 with TRBJ2-7; 10 nucleotides line up with TRBD2. This CDR3 contains 16 residues. V lost 1 base and J lost 4; bases outside the gene matches: 7. Germline V lookup: CDR1 KGHSH, CDR2 LQKENI.